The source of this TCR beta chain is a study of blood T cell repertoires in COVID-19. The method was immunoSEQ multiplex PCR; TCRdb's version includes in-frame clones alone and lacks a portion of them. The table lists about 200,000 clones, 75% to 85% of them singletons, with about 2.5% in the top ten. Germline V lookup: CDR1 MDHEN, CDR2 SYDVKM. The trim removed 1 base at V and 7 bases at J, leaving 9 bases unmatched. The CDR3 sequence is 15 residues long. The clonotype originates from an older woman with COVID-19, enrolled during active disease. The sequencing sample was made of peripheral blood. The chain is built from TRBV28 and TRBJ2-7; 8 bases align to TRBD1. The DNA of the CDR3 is TGTGCCAGCAGTTTATATGTCCAGGGGGCAGGGGAGCAGTACTTC. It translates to CASSLYVQGAGEQYF. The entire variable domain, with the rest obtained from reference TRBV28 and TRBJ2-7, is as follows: DVKVTQSSRYLVKRTGEKVFLECVQDMDHENMFWYRQDPGLGLRLIYFSYDVKMKEKGDIPEGYSVSREKKERFSLILESASTNQTSMYLCASSLYVQGAGEQYFGPGTRLTVT.